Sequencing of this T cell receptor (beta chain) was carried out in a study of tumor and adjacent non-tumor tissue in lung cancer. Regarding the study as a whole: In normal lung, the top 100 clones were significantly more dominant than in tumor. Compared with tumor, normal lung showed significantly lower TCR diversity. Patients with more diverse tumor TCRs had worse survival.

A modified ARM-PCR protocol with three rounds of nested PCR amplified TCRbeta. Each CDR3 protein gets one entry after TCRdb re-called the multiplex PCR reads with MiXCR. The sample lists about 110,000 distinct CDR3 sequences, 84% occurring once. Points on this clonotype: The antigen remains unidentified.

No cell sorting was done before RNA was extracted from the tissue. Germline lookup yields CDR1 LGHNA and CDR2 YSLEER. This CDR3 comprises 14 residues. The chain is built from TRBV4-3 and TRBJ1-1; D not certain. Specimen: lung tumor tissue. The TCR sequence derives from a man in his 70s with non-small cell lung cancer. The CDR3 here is CANRQDLGDGIAFF. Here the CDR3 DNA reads TGCGCTAACAGACAAGATCTTGGGGATGGGATAGCTTTCTTT.